The clone carrying this T cell receptor beta chain was counted between two and nine times. Its antigen is not identified. This CDR3 is 16 amino acids long. Germline assignment: CDR1 SEHNR and CDR2 FQNEAQ (reference sequence). V lost 2 bases to trimming and J lost 3 bases; unmatched junction nucleotides: 4. This PCR relied on a set of 60 Vbeta primers and 13 Jbeta primers. Sequencing used immunoSEQ multiplex PCR; TCRdb keeps in-frame clones, though not all of them. The table shows roughly 250,000 clones, with about 83% occurring only once. This sample stems from a study of cytomegalovirus exposure and HLA in healthy donors. In the study overall: Some 91 million unique TCRs from HLA-typed donors were held in an early release of data. Study-level findings and limits: Productive status was seen about 90% or about 30% of the time for most TCR beta V segments in an earlier analysis. The Asian-associated ancestry cluster reportedly had fewer N-insertions than the approximately 670-donor mean in a later analysis. Presence/absence analyses took donor sequencing depth as roughly uniform.

This TCR was recovered from a woman aged 40-49 years in good health and CMV-seropositive. V and J are TRBV7-9 and TRBJ1-3; 10 bases match TRBD1. Sequencing was done on a sample of PBMCs. The CDR3 here is CASSLQTGGGGNTIYF. As DNA, the CDR3 is TGTGCCAGCAGCTTACAGACAGGGGGCGGTGGAAACACCATATATTTT.